This T cell receptor beta chain was captured by sequencing in a study of shared T cell receptors in the human thymus. The V end lost 8 bases, the J end lost 3 bases, and 20 bases lay between the germline ends. CDR3 length: 15 amino acids. Germline V gene data show CDR1 as MNHNS and CDR2 as SASEGT. Assay used: immunoSEQ multiplex PCR; TCRdb lists only in-frame clones, some missing. This sample carries hundreds of thousands of clones, 87% of them seen once, and the ten largest clones take roughly 0.0089%. These sequences were also reported in another study, on human thymus T cells. From that study: Resections removed during corrective heart surgery provided the thymus tissue used. Related studies found that unrelated individuals share highly overlapping thymic repertoires.

The sample taken for sequencing was thymocytes. This chain joins TRBV6-1 and TRBJ2-7, with D perhaps TRBD1 (7 bases). This receptor was identified in a boy less than two years old with a congenital heart defect. CDR3 sequence reads: CASDWLVRGDYEQYF. CDR3 nucleotides: TGTGCCAGCGATTGGCTTGTCAGGGGGGACTACGAGCAGTACTTC.